The 24 T cell receptor beta chains in this list originate from one sample, sequenced in a study of cytomegalovirus exposure and HLA in healthy donors. The PCR was carried out with 60 Vbeta primers and 13 Jbeta primers. Here immunoSEQ multiplex PCR was the method, and the copy in TCRdb shows in-frame clones only, minus some. This sample carries roughly 190,000 clones, with less than 6.5% going to the ten biggest clones. The sample comprised PBMCs. The receptor source for this set is a man under 40 in good health and CMV-seronegative.

The genes are TRBV18 and TRBJ1-2, with TRBD1 as a possible D gene (5 bases). With 4 bases removed from V and 4 bases from J, the gap between germline ends came to 19 bases. This CDR3 region has 16 residues. The germline CDR1 and CDR2 sequences are KGHSH and LQKENI. The chain's CDR3 is CASSRRGREGSYGYTF. CDR3 DNA sequence: TGTGCCAGCTCACGTCGGGGCCGGGAGGGGAGCTATGGCTACACCTTC. The full variable domain, rest sourced from reference TRBV18 and TRBJ1-2, is NAGVMQNPRHLVRRRGQEARLRCSPMKGHSHVYWYRQLPEEGLKFMVYLQKENIIDESGMPKERFSAEFPKEGPSILRIQQVVRGDSAAYFCASSRRGREGSYGYTFGSGTRLTVV.

The CDR3 region has the DNA TGTGCCAGTAGTATACGGGGGGCTAGCAATCAGCCCCAGCATTTT. Translated: CASSIRGASNQPQHF. The genes are TRBV19 and TRBJ1-5; D is perhaps TRBD1 (6 bases). The V end lost 2 bases, the J end lost 0 bases, and 8 bases lay between the germline ends. From germline, CDR1 is LNHDA and CDR2 SQIVND (reference sequence). This CDR3 has 15 amino acids.

This rearrangement joins TRBV25-1 to TRBJ2-1; 11 bases agree with TRBD2. Losses at the gene ends were 1 base for V and 4 bases for J; bases not matched to a gene: 0. This CDR3 is built from 15 residues. CDR1 MGHDK and CDR2 SYGVNS come from the germline V gene. CDR3 in DNA: TGTGCCAGCAGTGAATGGACTAGCGGGTACAATGAGCAGTTCTTC. It translates to CASSEWTSGYNEQFF.

The chain recombines TRBV4-2 with TRBJ1-2; D unresolved. Germline-derived CDR1 and CDR2 are LGHNA and YNFKEQ. V was trimmed by 0 bases and J by 8 bases, leaving 13 bases between them. The CDR3 runs 14 residues. CDR3 sequence: CASSQDLATGGYTF. The CDR3 nucleotides are TGTGCCAGCAGCCAAGATCTTGCGACTGGGGGCTACACCTTC.

This sequence joins TRBV2 and TRBJ1-3; weak D call: TRBD1 (6 bases). Germline V gene lookup returns CDR1 SNHLY and CDR2 FYNNEI. The CDR3 extends over 15 amino acids. V was clipped by 3 bases and J by 2 bases, with 11 bases between them. This CDR3 is CASSESGTTGNTIYF. The CDR3 nucleotides read TGTGCCAGCAGTGAGTCCGGGACAACTGGAAACACCATATATTTT.

J is TRBJ1-2 and V is TRBV19, with 7 positions matching TRBD1. The CDR3 is made up of 15 amino acids. The ends lost 6 bases at V and 2 bases at J; junction bases unmatched: 9. Looked up from germline, CDR1 is LNHDA and CDR2 is SQIVND (reference sequence). The CDR3: CASRETGYTNYGYTF. The CDR3 DNA follows: TGTGCCAGTAGAGAGACAGGGTATACGAACTATGGCTACACCTTC. The full variable domain, its missing parts supplied by reference TRBV19 and TRBJ1-2, is DGGITQSPKYLFRKEGQNVTLSCEQNLNHDAMYWYRQDPGQGLRLIYYSQIVNDFQKGDIAEGYSVSREKKESFPLTVTSAQKNPTAFYLCASRETGYTNYGYTFGSGTRLTVV.

The chain couples TRBV9 to TRBJ2-7; TRBD2 matches 12 bases. CDR3 length: 16 amino acids. Germline lookup yields CDR1 SGDLS and CDR2 YYNGEE. The V gene end was trimmed by 0 bases and the J gene end by 4 bases; junction bases not matched to a gene: 5. The CDR3 is CASSVGLAGGDYEQYF. The CDR3 nucleotides are TGTGCCAGCAGCGTAGGGCTAGCGGGAGGGGATTACGAGCAGTACTTC.

The rearrangement joins TRBV30 to TRBJ2-7; 10 bases map to TRBD1. The CDR3 extends over 13 amino acids. Per germline, CDR1 GTSNPN and CDR2 SVGIG (reference sequence). After removal of 5 bases from V and 4 bases from J, the junction contained 5 bases not matched to a gene. The CDR3 region is CAWEGQGLYEQYF. Written as DNA, the CDR3 is TGTGCCTGGGAGGGACAGGGGCTTTACGAGCAGTACTTC.

The J gene is TRBJ1-6, the V gene TRBV6-5; possibly TRBD1 for D (5 bases). The CDR3 spans 13 residues. Trimming pared 0 bases from V and 15 bases from J, leaving 12 bases between. The V gene's germline CDR1 is MNHEY and CDR2 SVGAGI. Here the CDR3 DNA reads TGTGCCAGCAGTTACTCGATGGGGACTTTCCTCCACTTT. Translated: CASSYSMGTFLHF.

The V call is TRBV19, the J call TRBJ2-7, with TRBD2 matching 8 bases. Germline lookup yields CDR1 LNHDA and CDR2 SQIVND (reference sequence). Trimming took 6 bases from V and 2 from J; bases not matched to a gene: 9. This CDR3 spans 15 amino acids. DNA of the CDR3: TGTGCCAGTAGACACCAGGCGGGGGGCCCCTACGAGCAGTACTTC. It specifies CASRHQAGGPYEQYF.

V is TRBV2 and J is TRBJ2-7; D is possibly TRBD2 (5 bases). V was shortened by 8 bases and J by 2 bases, with 16 bases between the two germline ends. Looked up from germline, CDR1 is SNHLY and CDR2 is FYNNEI. This CDR3 is 14 amino acids long. The CDR3 DNA reads TGTGCCAGCGCCGACCGGGAAGCCCCCTACGAGCAGTACTTC. It encodes CASADREAPYEQYF.

The chain joins TRBV6-5 to TRBJ2-5, with a possible D match to TRBD1 (5 bases). The CDR3 length is 15 residues. Trimming took off 6 bases at V and 2 bases at J, with 16 bases between the two ends. CDR1 is MNHEY, CDR2 SVGAGI, per germline. CDR3 nucleotide sequence: TGTGCCAGCAGCCGTTGGACACAAACTCAAGAGACCCAGTACTTC. This encodes CASSRWTQTQETQYF.

The chain couples TRBV28 to TRBJ2-7; 7 positions match TRBD1. V dropped 1 base and J dropped 4; count of bases not matched to a gene: 10. CDR1 and CDR2 from the germline V gene are MDHEN and SYDVKM. The CDR3 has 16 amino acids. This CDR3 reads CASSLSIAGGLYEQYF. The CDR3 DNA follows: TGTGCCAGCAGTTTATCAATTGCAGGGGGTCTTTACGAGCAGTACTTC.

The V gene is TRBV4-1, the J gene TRBJ1-2; TRBD1 agrees at 9 bases. Germline CDR1 is MGHRA and CDR2 is YSYEKL. The CDR3 length is 16 residues. V shed 0 bases, J shed 5 bases, and the junction held 7 bases outside the gene matches. The CDR3 loop is CASSQDRTGVGYGYTF. The DNA of the CDR3 is TGCGCCAGCAGCCAAGATAGGACAGGGGTAGGGTATGGCTACACCTTC.

The CDR3 coding sequence is TGTGCCAGCAGCTTGCCCGGGTATGGCTACACCTTC. This codes for CASSLPGYGYTF. The rearrangement joins TRBV5-6 to TRBJ1-2; no definite D call. Per germline, CDR1 SGHDT and CDR2 YYEEEE. The germline V and J ends were trimmed by 1 base and 5 bases, with 6 bases remaining between them. The CDR3 consists of 12 residues.

As concerns this clone: Different DNA sequences within this sample yield the same CDR3. The V and J genes are TRBV7-2 and TRBJ1-3, with 7 nucleotides matching TRBD1. This CDR3 has 15 residues. Germline loops: CDR1 SGHTA, CDR2 FQGNSA. V shed 1 base and J 4 bases; nucleotides not matched to a gene: 4. The CDR3 bases are TGTGCCAGCAGCTTAGTGAGGGGGCTCGGAAACACCATATATTTT. Translated: CASSLVRGLGNTIYF.

CDR3 amino acids: CASSLVGLGSPLHF. The CDR3 nucleotides read TGCGCCAGCAGCTTGGTGGGCTTAGGCTCACCCCTCCACTTT. The genes are TRBV5-1 and TRBJ1-6; D remains unclear. This CDR3 contains 14 residues. V lost 0 bases and J 10 bases, leaving 11 bases between the germline ends. CDR1 and CDR2 (germline): SGHRS, YFSETQ.

The V call is TRBV5-1, the J call TRBJ2-1; TRBD2 might be the D (6 bases). Germline-derived CDR1 and CDR2 are SGHRS and YFSETQ. The CDR3 loop spans 13 amino acids. With 9 bases removed from V and 4 bases from J, the gap between germline ends came to 14 bases. The DNA for the CDR3 is TGCGCCACCACGGGGGACTTTTACAATGAGCAGTTCTTC. Encoded protein: CATTGDFYNEQFF.

The CDR3 loop reads CASSRTGYGDIQYF. The CDR3 DNA is TGTGCCAGCAGCAGGACAGGGTATGGGGACATTCAGTACTTC. This sequence joins TRBV7-9 and TRBJ2-4; 8 bases match TRBD1. The CDR3 spans 14 residues. Germline CDR1 and CDR2: SEHNR and FQNEAQ (reference sequence). The ends lost 5 bases at V and 8 bases at J; junction bases unmatched: 8.

J is TRBJ2-5 and V is TRBV10-3; no clear D. CDR1 is ENHRY and CDR2 is SYGVKD in the germline V gene. Between the trimmed V and J ends, which lost 0 bases and 2 bases, there was a span of 16 bases. There are 17 residues in the CDR3. The CDR3 sequence is CAISESLPRQPQETQYF. Written as DNA, the CDR3 is TGTGCCATCAGTGAGTCGCTGCCTCGACAACCACAAGAGACCCAGTACTTC.

On this clone: Other DNA sequences of this sample code for an identical CDR3. The V gene is TRBV7-9, the J gene TRBJ1-1; D unresolved. The CDR3 consists of 15 residues. With 2 bases removed from V and 0 bases from J, the gap between germline ends came to 10 bases. Germline V gene lookup returns CDR1 SEHNR and CDR2 FQNEAQ (reference sequence). The CDR3 spells CASSLTRNMNTEAFF. DNA of the CDR3: TGTGCCAGCAGCTTAACCAGGAACATGAACACTGAAGCTTTCTTT.

The chain is built from TRBV7-2 and TRBJ1-5; 8 positions agree with TRBD1. Germline CDR1 and CDR2: SGHTA and FQGNSA. The CDR3 runs to 18 residues. The ends lost 5 bases at V and 1 base at J; junction bases unmatched: 13. The CDR3 DNA reads as TGTGCCAGCAGCGCGATAAGGACAGGGAAAGGGAGCAATCAGCCCCAGCATTTT. Protein product: CASSAIRTGKGSNQPQHF.

The gene calls are TRBV7-8 and TRBJ1-1, with TRBD1 as a possible D gene (6 bases). Looked up from germline, CDR1 is SGHVS and CDR2 is FQNEAQ. With 1 base removed from V and 7 bases from J, the gap between germline ends came to 10 bases. CDR3 length: 13 residues. In DNA, the CDR3 is TGTGCCAGCAGCTTAGACAGGGCACGTGAAGCTTTCTTT. Its translation is CASSLDRAREAFF. Complete variable domain (other parts from reference TRBV7-8 and TRBJ1-1): GAGVSQSPRYKVAKRGQDVALRCDPISGHVSLFWYQQALGQGPEFLTYFQNEAQLDKSGLPSDRFFAERPEGSVSTLKIQRTQQEDSAVYLCASSLDRAREAFFGQGTRLTVV.

The V gene is TRBV11-3, the J gene TRBJ2-2, with D perhaps matching TRBD2 (6 bases). The CDR3 totals 16 residues. The V end lost 3 bases, the J end lost 6 bases, and 17 bases lay between the germline ends. CDR1 SGHNT and CDR2 YENEEA come from the germline V gene. CDR3 in amino acids: CASSFGGTGDSGELFF. The CDR3 DNA follows: TGTGCCAGCAGCTTTGGGGGAACGGGAGATTCCGGGGAGCTGTTTTTT.